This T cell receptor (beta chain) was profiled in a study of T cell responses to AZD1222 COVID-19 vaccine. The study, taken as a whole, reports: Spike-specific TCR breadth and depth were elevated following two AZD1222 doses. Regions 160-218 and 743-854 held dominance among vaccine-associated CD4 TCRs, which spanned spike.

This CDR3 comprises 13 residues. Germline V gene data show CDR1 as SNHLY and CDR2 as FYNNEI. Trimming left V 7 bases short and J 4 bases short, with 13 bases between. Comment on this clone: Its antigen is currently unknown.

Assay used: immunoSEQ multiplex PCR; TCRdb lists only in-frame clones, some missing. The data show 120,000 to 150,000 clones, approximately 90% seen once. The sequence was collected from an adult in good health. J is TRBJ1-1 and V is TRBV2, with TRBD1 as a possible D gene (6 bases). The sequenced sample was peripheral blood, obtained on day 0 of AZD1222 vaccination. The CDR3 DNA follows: TGTGCCAGCAATCAGGGGAGGATCACTGAAGCTTTCTTT. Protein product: CASNQGRITEAFF.